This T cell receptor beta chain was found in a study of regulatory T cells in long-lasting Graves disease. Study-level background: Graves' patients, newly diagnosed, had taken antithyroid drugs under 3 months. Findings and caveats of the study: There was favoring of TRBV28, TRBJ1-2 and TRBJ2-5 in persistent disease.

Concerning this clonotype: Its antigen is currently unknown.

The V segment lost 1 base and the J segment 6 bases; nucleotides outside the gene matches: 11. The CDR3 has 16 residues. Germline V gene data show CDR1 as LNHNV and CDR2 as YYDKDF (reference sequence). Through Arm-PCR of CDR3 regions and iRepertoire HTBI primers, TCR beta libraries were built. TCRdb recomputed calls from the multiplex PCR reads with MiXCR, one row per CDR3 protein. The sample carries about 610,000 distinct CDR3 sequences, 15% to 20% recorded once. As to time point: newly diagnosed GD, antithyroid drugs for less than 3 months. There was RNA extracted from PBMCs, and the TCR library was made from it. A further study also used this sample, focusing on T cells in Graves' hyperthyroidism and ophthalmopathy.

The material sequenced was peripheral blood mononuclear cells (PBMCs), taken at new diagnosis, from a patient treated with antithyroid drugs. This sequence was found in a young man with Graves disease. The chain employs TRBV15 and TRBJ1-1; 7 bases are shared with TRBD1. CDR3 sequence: CATSRAWDTGDPEAFF. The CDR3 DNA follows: TGTGCCACCAGCAGAGCCTGGGACACAGGGGATCCTGAAGCTTTCTTT.